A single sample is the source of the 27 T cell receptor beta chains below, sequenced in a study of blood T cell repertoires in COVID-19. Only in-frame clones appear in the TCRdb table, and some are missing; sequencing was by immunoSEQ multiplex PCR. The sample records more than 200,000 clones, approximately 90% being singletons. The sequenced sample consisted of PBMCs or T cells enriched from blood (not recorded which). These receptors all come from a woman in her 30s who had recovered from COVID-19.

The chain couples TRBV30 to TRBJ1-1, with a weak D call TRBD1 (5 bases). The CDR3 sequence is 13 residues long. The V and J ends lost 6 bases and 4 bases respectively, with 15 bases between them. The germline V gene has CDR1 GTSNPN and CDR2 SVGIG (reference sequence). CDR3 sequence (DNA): TGTGCCTGTCAGACAGCCGGCGGCACTGAAGCTTTCTTT. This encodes CACQTAGGTEAFF.

The CDR3 spells CSALTVEAFF. CDR3 nucleotides: TGCAGCGCCCTGACAGTTGAAGCTTTCTTT. V gene TRBV29-1 combines with J gene TRBJ1-1; tentative D call: TRBD1 (5 bases). Germline CDR1 and CDR2: SQVTM and ANQGSEA. CDR3 length equals 10 residues. V lost 7 bases, J lost 7 bases, and 10 bases lay in between.

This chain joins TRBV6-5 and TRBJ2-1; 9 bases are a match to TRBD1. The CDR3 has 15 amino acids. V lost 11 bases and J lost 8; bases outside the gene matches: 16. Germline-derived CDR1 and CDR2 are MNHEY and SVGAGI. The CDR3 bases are TGTGCCGGGGGCAGACCGGGACAGGGTAGAGATGAGCAGTTCTTC. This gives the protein CAGGRPGQGRDEQFF.

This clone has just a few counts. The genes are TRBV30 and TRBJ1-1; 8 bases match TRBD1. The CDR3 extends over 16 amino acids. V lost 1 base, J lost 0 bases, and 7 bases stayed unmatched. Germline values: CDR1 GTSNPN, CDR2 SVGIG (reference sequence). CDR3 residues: CAWSGGMTGVNTEAFF. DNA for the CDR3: TGTGCCTGGAGTGGGGGTATGACAGGGGTGAACACTGAAGCTTTCTTT.

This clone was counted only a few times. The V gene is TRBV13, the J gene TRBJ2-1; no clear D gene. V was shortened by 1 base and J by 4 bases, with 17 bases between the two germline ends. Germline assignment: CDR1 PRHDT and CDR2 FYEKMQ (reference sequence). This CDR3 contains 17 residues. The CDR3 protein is CASSLEQSRARYNEQFF. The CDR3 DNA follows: TGTGCCAGCAGCTTAGAGCAAAGCCGCGCGAGGTACAATGAGCAGTTCTTC.

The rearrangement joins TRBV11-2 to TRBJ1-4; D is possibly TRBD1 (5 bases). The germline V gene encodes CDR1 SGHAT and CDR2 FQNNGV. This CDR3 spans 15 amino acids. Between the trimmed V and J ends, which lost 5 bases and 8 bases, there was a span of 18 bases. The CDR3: CASSPSGGLGEKLFF. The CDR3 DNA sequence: TGTGCCAGCAGCCCAAGCGGGGGACTGGGGGAAAAACTGTTTTTT.

CDR3 DNA: TGTGCCAGCAGACCGCGACAGGGTGAGAGTTACGAGCAGTACTTC. Its translation: CASRPRQGESYEQYF. V usage is TRBV25-1 and J usage is TRBJ2-7; 7 bases are shared with TRBD1. Looked up from germline, CDR1 is MGHDK and CDR2 is SYGVNS. The CDR3 extends over 15 amino acids. V shed 6 bases and J 4 bases; nucleotides not matched to a gene: 12.

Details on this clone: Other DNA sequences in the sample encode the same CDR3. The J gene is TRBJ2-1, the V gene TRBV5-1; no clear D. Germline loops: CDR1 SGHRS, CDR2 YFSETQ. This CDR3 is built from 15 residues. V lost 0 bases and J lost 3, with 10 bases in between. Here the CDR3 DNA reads TGCGCCAGCAGCTTGGCGCGCGGTAGCTACAATGAGCAGTTCTTC. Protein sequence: CASSLARGSYNEQFF.

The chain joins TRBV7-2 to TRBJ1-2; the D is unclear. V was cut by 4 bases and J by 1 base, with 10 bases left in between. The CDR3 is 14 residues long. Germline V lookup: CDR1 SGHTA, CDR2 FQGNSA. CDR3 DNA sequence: TGTGCCAGCAGCTCCTCTCGGGGTAACTATGGCTACACCTTC. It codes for CASSSSRGNYGYTF.

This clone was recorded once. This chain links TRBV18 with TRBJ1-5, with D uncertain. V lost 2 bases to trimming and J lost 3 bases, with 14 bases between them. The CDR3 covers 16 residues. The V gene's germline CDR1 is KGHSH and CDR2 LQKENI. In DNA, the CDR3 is TGTGCCAGCTCACCAATACCCGACAACCCCAATCAGCCCCAGCATTTT. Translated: CASSPIPDNPNQPQHF.

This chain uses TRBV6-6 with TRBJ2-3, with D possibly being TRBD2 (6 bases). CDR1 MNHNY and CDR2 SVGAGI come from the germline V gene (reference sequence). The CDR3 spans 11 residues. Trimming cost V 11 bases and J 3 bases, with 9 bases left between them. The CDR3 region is CALGSTDTQYF. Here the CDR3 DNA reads TGTGCCCTCGGGAGTACAGATACGCAGTATTTT.

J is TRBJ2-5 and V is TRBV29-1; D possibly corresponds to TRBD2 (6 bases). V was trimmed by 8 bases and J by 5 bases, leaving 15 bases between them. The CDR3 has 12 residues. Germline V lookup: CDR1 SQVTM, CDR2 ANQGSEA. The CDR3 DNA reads TGCAGCACCGCGGCGGGGTCCGAGACCCAGTACTTC. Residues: CSTAAGSETQYF. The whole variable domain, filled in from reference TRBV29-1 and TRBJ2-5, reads SAVISQKPSRDICQRGTSLTIQCQVDSQVTMMFWYRQQPGQSLTLIATANQGSEATYESGFVIDKFPISRPNLTFSTLTVSNMSPEDSSIYLCSTAAGSETQYFGPGTRLLVL.

Here the CDR3 reads CASSRSDGNYYTF. The CDR3 region has the DNA TGTGCCAGCAGCCGATCGGACGGGAACTACTACACCTTC. The chain uses TRBV7-8 and TRBJ1-2; D remains ambiguous. V lost 5 bases and J 10 bases, leaving 17 bases between the germline ends. Germline-derived CDR1 and CDR2 are SGHVS and FQNEAQ. CDR3 size: 13 residues.

The CDR3 coding sequence is TGTGCCAGCAGTTACCCTACGGGACTAGCGGGAGAAGAGACCCAGTACTTC. Its protein is CASSYPTGLAGEETQYF. The V call is TRBV6-2 or TRBV6-3, the J call TRBJ2-5; 14 nucleotides agree with TRBD2. CDR1 is MNHEY and CDR2 is SVGEGT in the germline V gene. Trimming removed 2 bases from V and 3 bases from J; junction bases left unmatched: 5. The CDR3 extends over 17 amino acids.

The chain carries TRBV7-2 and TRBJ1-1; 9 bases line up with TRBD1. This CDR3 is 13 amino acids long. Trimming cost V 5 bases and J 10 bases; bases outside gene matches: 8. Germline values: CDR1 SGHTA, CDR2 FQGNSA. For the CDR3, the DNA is TGTGCCAGCAGCACGGGACAGGGCGGGGTAGCTTTCTTT. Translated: CASSTGQGGVAFF.

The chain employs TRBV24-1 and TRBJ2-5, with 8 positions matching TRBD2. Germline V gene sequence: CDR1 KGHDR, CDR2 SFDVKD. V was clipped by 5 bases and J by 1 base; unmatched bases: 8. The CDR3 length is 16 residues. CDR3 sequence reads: CATSGKRGQSQETQYF. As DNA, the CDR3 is TGTGCCACCAGTGGCAAGCGGGGGCAGAGCCAAGAGACCCAGTACTTC.

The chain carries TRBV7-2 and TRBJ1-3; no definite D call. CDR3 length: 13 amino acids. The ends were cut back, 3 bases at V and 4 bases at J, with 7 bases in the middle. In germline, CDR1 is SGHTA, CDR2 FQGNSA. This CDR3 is CASSFRGGNTIYF. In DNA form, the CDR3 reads TGTGCCAGCAGCTTCCGAGGGGGAAACACCATATATTTT.

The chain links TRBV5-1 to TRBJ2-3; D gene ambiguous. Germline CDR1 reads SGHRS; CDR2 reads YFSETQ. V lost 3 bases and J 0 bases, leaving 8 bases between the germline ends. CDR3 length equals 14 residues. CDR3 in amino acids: CASSSLSSTDTQYF. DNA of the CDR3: TGCGCCAGCAGCTCCTTATCTAGCACAGATACGCAGTATTTT.

CDR3 loop: CATSRGDRATTEAFF. The CDR3 nucleotides are TGTGCCACCAGCAGAGGGGACAGAGCGACCACTGAAGCTTTCTTT. The chain uses TRBV15 and TRBJ1-1, with 7 bases aligning to TRBD1. The CDR3 is 15 amino acids. The V gene end was trimmed by 1 base and the J gene end by 4 bases; junction bases not matched to a gene: 6. The germline V gene encodes CDR1 LNHNV and CDR2 YYDKDF (reference sequence).

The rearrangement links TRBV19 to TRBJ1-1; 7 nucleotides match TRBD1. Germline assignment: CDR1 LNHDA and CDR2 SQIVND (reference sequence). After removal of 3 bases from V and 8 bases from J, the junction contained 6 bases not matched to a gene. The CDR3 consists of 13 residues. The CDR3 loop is CASSMKGAKEAFF. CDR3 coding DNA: TGTGCCAGTAGTATGAAGGGGGCAAAGGAAGCTTTCTTT.

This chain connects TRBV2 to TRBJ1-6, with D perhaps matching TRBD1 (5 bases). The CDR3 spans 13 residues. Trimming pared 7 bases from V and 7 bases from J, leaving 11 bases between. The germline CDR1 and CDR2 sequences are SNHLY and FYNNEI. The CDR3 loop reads CASKAGENSPLHF. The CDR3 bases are TGTGCCAGCAAGGCGGGGGAAAATTCACCCCTCCACTTT.

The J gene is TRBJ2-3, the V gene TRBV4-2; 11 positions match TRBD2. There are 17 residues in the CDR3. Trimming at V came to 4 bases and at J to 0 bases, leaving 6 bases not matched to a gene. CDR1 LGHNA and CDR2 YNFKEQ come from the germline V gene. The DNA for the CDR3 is TGTGCCAGCAGCCTCAGGGGACTAGCGGCTAGCACAGATACGCAGTATTTT. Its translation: CASSLRGLAASTDTQYF.

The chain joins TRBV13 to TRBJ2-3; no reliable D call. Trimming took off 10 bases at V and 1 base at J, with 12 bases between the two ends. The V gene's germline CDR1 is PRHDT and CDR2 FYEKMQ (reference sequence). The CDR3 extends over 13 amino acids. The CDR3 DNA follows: TGTGCCACCACTCCTCCGGGCACAGATACGCAGTATTTT. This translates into CATTPPGTDTQYF.

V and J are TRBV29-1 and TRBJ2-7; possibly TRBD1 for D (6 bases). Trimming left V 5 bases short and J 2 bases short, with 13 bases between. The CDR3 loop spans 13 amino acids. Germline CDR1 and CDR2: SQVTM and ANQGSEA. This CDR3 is CSVQTGMAYEQYF. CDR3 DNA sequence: TGCAGCGTTCAGACAGGAATGGCCTACGAGCAGTACTTC.

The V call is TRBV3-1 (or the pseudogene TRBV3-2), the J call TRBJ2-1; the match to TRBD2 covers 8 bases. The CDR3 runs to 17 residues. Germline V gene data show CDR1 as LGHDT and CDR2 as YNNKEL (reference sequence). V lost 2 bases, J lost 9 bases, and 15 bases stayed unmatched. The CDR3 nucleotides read TGTGCCAGCAGCCAATGGAATTTCAAACGGGAGGGAGGTGAGCAGTTCTTC. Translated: CASSQWNFKREGGEQFF.

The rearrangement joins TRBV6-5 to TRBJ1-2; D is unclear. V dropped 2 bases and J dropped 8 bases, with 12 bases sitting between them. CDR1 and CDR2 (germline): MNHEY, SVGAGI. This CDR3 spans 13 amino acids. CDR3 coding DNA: TGTGCCAGCAGTTACAGTCTACTAGGGGGCTACACCTTC. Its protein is CASSYSLLGGYTF.

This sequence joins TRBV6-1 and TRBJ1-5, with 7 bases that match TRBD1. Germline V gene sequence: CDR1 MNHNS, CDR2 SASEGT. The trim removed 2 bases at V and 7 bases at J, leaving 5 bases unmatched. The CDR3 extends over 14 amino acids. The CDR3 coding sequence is TGTGCCAGCAGTGAACTGGCAGGGGGACAGCCCCAGCATTTT. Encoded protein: CASSELAGGQPQHF.